This T cell receptor (beta chain) was recovered during a study of shared clonotypes between healthy human individuals. The CDR3 consists of 18 residues. V lost 5 bases, J lost 0 bases, and 19 bases lay in between. Per germline, CDR1 SGHTA and CDR2 FQGNSA. Naivety among CD8 cells was defined by CD45RO negativity and positive CCR7 selection, thereby excluding terminally differentiated effector memory CD45RA+ cells. With regard to this clone: Its antigen is not identified.

Replicate PCRs run on sorted subsets employed approximately 180 ng DNA, 25,000 to 35,000 T cell genomes. Measured with immunoSEQ multiplex PCR; TCRdb has only the in-frame clones, and not every one. The profile shows about 2 million clones, about 94% of them singletons. Study-wide points: Clonotype sharing among donors was thought likely to change with sequencing depth. The study found roughly 5.3% of naive CD4 clonotypes shared across a few donors. Generally, estimated richness proved larger in naive subsets than it did in memory subsets.

The chain uses TRBV7-2 and TRBJ2-2; a weak D match, TRBD1 (6 bases). The clonotype was recovered from a man aged 18 to 35 in good health. Material: naive CD8+ T cells sorted from blood. CDR3 sequence (DNA): TGTGCCAGCAGCCCCAGCTGGGGACACCTAACGAACACCGGGGAGCTGTTTTTT. Translation: CASSPSWGHLTNTGELFF.